This T cell receptor beta chain was sequenced for a study of blood T cell repertoires in COVID-19. For the study at large: The United States, Italy and Spain provided the acute and convalescent COVID-19 samples. Nucleic acid was either cDNA or gDNA, and it came from T cells, B-cell-depleted T cells, or PBMCs.

Those enrolled in Seattle joined during active infection and were followed longitudinally afterward. V lost 4 bases and J 0 bases, leaving 14 bases between the germline ends. The CDR3 is 16 amino acids. The V gene's germline CDR1 is SGHTA and CDR2 FQGNSA. The assay was immunoSEQ multiplex PCR, and TCRdb's table has in-frame clones only and misses some. Here the sample spans approximately 250,000 clones, about 87% being singletons. The TCR sequence derives from a woman in her sixties with COVID-19, enrolled during active disease. This rearrangement joins TRBV7-2 to TRBJ2-3, with a possible D match to TRBD2 (6 bases). The sample comprised peripheral blood. For the CDR3, the DNA is TGTGCCAGCAGCTCACGTCCCGGGACTAGCACAGATACGCAGTATTTT. This sequence encodes CASSSRPGTSTDTQYF.